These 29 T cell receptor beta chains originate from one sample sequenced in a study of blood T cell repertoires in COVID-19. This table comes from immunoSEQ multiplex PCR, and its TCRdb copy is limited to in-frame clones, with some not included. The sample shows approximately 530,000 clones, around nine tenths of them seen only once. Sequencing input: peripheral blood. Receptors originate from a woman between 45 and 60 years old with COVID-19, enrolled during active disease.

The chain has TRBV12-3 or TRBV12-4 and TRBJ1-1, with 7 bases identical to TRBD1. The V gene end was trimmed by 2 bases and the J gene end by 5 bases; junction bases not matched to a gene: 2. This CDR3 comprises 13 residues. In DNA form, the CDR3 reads TGTGCCAGCAGTTTACAGGGGGTTACTGAAGCTTTCTTT. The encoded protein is CASSLQGVTEAFF.

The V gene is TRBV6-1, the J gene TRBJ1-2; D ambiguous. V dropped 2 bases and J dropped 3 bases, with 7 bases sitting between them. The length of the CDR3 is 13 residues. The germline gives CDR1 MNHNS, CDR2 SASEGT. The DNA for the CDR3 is TGTGCCAGCAGTGAAAACTCCTACTATGGCTACACCTTC. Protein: CASSENSYYGYTF.

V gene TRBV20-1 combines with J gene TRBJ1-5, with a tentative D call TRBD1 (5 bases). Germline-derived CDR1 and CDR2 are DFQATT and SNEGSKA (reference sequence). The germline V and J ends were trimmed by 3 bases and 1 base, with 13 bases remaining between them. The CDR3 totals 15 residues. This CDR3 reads CSASRVQASNQPQHF. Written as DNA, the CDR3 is TGCAGTGCTAGTCGGGTACAGGCGAGCAATCAGCCCCAGCATTTT.

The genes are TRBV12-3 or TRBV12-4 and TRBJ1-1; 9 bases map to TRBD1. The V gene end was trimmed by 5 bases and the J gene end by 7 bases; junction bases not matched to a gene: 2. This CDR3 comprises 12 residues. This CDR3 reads CASSGDRDEAFF. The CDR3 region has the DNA TGTGCCAGCAGTGGGGACAGGGATGAAGCTTTCTTT.

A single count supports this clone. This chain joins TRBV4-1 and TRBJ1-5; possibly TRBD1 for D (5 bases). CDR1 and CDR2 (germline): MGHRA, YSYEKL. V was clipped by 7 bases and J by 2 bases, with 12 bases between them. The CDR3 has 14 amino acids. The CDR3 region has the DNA TGCGCCAGCACCCCAGCGGGGGGCAATCAGCCCCAGCATTTT. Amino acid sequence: CASTPAGGNQPQHF.

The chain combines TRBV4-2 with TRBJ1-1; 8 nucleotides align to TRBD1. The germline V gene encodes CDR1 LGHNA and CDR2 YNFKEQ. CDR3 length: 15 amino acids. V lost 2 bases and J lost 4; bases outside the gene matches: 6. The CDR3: CASSQPTGAITEAFF. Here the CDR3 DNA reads TGTGCCAGCAGCCAACCGACAGGGGCCATCACTGAAGCTTTCTTT.

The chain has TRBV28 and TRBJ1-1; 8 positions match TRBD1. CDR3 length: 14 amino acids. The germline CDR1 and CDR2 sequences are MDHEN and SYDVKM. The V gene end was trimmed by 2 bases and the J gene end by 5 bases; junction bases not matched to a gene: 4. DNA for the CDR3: TGTGCCAGCAGTTTACAGGGGGCTAGGACTGAAGCTTTCTTT. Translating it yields CASSLQGARTEAFF.

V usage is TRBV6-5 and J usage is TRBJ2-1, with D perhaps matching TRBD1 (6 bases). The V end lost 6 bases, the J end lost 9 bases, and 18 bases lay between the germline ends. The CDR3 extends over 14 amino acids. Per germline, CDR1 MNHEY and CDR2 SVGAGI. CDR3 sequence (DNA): TGTGCCAGCAGGCCCGGCAGGGGCGCGAGTGAGCAGTTCTTC. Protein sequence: CASRPGRGASEQFF.

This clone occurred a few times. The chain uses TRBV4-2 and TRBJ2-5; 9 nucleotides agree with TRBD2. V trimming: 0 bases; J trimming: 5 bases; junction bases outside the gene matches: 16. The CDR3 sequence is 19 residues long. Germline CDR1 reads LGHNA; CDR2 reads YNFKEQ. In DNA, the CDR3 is TGTGCCAGCAGCCAAGAAGGAGGGATGGTAGCGGGGGAGGAGGAGACCCAGTACTTC. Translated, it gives CASSQEGGMVAGEEETQYF.

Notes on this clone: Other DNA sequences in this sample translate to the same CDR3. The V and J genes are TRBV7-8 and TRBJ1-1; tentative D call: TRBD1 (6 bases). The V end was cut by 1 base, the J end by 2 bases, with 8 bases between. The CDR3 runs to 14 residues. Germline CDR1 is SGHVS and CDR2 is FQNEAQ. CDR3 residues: CASSLDRANTEAFF. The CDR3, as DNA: TGTGCCAGCAGCTTAGACAGGGCCAACACTGAAGCTTTCTTT.

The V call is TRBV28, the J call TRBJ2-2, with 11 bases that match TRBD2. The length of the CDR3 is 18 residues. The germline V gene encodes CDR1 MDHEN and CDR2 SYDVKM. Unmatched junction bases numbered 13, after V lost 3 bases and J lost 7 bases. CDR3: CASSFSAWTSGQSGELFF. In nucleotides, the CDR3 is TGTGCCAGCAGTTTCTCGGCCTGGACTAGCGGGCAGAGCGGGGAGCTGTTTTTT.

CDR3 DNA sequence: TGTGCCAGCAGCGCTACGGACAGGGGGGTTTCGGCTTTCTTT. Protein sequence: CASSATDRGVSAFF. The rearrangement links TRBV9 to TRBJ1-1; 10 bases map to TRBD1. After removal of 3 bases from V and 11 bases from J, the junction contained 10 bases not matched to a gene. The CDR3 runs to 14 residues. Germline V gives CDR1 SGDLS, CDR2 YYNGEE.

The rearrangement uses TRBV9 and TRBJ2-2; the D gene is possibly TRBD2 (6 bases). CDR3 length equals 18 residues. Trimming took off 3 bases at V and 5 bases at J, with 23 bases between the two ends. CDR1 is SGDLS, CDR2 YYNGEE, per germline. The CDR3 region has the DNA TGTGCCAGCAGCGAAAGCCCAGTCGGTACTGGGAGGACCGGGGAGCTGTTTTTT. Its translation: CASSESPVGTGRTGELFF.

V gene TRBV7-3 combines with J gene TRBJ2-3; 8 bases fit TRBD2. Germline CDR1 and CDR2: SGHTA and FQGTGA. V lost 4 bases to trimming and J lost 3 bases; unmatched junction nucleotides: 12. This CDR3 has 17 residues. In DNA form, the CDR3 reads TGTGCCAGCAGCTCCCCATTGGGAGCGGGGGTTACAGATACGCAGTATTTT. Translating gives CASSSPLGAGVTDTQYF.

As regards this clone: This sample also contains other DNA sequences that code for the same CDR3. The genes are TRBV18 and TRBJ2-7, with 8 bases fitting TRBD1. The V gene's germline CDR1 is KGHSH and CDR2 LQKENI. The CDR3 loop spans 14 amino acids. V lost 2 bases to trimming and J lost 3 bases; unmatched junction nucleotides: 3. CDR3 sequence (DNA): TGTGCCAGCTCACCAGGACAGGGTGTCTACGAGCAGTACTTC. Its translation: CASSPGQGVYEQYF.

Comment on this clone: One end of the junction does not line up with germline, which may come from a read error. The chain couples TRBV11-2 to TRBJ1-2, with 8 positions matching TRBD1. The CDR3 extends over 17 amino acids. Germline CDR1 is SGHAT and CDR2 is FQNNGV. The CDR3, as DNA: TGTGCCAGCAACTTAGATCCCTTTACCCAGGGGGCACGCGGCTACACCTTC. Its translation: CASNLDPFTQGARGYTF.

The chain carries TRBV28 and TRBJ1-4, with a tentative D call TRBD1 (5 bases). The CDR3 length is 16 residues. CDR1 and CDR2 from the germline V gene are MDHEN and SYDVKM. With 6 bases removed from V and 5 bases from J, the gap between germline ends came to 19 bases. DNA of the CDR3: TGTGCCAGCAGCTCAACCCAGGGAGGGAGAAATGAAAAACTGTTTTTT. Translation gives CASSSTQGGRNEKLFF.

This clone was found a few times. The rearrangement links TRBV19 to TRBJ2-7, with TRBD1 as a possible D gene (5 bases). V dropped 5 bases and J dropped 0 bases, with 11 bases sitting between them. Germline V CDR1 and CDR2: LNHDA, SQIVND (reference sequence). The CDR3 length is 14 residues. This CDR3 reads CASSFQGGSYEQYF. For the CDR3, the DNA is TGTGCCAGTAGTTTCCAGGGCGGCTCCTACGAGCAGTACTTC.

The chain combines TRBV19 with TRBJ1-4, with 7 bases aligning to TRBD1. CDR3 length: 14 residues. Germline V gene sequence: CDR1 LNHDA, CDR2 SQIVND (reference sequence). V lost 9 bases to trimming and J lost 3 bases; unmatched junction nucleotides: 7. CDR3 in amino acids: CASSRGTANEKLFF. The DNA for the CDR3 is TGTGCCAGCAGCAGGGGGACGGCTAATGAAAAACTGTTTTTT.

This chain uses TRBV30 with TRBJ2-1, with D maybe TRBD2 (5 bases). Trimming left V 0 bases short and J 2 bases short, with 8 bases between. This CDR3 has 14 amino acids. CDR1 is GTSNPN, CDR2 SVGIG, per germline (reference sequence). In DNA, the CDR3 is TGTGCCTGGAGTGTAACGGGGACCTACAATGAGCAGTTCTTC. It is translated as CAWSVTGTYNEQFF.

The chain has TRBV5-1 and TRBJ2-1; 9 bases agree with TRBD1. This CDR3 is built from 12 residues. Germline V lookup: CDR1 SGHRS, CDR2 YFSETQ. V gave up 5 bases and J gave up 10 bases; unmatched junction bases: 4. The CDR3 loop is CASRGTGREQFF. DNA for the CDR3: TGCGCCAGCAGGGGGACAGGGAGGGAGCAGTTCTTC.

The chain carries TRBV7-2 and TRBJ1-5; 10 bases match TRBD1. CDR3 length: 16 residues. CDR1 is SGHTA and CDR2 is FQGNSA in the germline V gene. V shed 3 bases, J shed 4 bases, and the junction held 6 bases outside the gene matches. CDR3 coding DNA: TGTGCCAGCAGCTTGGACAGGGGGGCAAAGAATCAGCCCCAGCATTTT. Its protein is CASSLDRGAKNQPQHF.

The CDR3 spells CASSQALSPLHF. CDR3 in DNA: TGTGCCAGCAGCCAAGCACTTTCACCCCTCCACTTT. The chain couples TRBV4-2 to TRBJ1-6, with D hard to call. V gave up 1 base and J gave up 9 bases, with 4 bases separating them. The CDR3 length is 12 residues. Germline-derived CDR1 and CDR2 are LGHNA and YNFKEQ.

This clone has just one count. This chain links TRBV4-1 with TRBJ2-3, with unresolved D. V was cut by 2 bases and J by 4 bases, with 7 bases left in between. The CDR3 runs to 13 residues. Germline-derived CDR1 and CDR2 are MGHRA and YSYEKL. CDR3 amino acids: CASSQNTADTQYF. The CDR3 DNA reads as TGCGCCAGCAGCCAAAACACCGCAGATACGCAGTATTTT.

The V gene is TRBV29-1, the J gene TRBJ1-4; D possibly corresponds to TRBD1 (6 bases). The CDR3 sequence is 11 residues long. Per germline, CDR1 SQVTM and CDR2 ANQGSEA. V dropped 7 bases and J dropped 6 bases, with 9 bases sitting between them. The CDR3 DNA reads TGCAGCGCGGGGGGGCATGAAAAACTGTTTTTT. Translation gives CSAGGHEKLFF.

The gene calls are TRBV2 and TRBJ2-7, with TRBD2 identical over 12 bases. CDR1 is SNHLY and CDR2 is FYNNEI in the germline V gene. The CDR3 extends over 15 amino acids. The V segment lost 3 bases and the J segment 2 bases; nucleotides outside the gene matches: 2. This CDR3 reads CASSELAGGPYEQYF. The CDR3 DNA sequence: TGTGCCAGCAGTGAGCTAGCGGGGGGGCCCTACGAGCAGTACTTC. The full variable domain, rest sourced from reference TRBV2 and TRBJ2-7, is EPEVTQTPSHQVTQMGQEVILRCVPISNHLYFYWYRQILGQKVEFLVSFYNNEISEKSEIFDDQFSVERPDGSNFTLKIRSTKLEDSAMYFCASSELAGGPYEQYFGPGTRLTVT.

The CDR3 here is CAWTPSGGGNTGELFF. CDR3 bases: TGTGCCTGGACCCCAAGCGGGGGGGGGAACACCGGGGAGCTGTTTTTT. The rearrangement uses TRBV30 and TRBJ2-2; 10 bases align to TRBD2. V dropped 4 bases and J dropped 1; count of bases not matched to a gene: 6. From germline, CDR1 is GTSNPN and CDR2 SVGIG (reference sequence). The CDR3 runs 16 residues.

The CDR3 sequence is CASSFFRESGGYTF. CDR3 in DNA: TGTGCCAGCAGCTTCTTCAGGGAATCGGGTGGCTACACCTTC. J is TRBJ1-2 and V is TRBV7-9, with D tentatively TRBD1 (5 bases). This CDR3 is 14 amino acids long. V dropped 3 bases and J dropped 7 bases, with 15 bases sitting between them. Germline CDR1 SEHNR, CDR2 FQNEAQ (reference sequence).

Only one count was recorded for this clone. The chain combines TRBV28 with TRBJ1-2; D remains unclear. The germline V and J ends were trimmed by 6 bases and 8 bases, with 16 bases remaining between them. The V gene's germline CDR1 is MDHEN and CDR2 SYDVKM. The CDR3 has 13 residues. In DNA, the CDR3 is TGTGCCAGCAGCCCAGGACGGAGCGGCGGCTACACCTTC. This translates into CASSPGRSGGYTF.